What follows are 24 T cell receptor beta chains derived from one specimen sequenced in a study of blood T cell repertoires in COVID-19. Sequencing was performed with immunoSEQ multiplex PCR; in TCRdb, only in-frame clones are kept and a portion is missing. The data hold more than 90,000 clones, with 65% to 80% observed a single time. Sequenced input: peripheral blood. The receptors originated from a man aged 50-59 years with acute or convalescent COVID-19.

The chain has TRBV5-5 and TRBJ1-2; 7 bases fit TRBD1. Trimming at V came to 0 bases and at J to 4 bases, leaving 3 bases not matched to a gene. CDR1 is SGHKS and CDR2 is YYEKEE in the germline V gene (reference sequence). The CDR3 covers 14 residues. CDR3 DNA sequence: TGTGCCAGCAGCTTGGAGGGGGCTCTCTATGGCTACACCTTC. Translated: CASSLEGALYGYTF.

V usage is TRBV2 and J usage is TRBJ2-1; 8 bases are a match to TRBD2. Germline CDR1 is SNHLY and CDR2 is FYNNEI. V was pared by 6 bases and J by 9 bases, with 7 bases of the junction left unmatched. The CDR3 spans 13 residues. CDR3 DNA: TGTGCCAGCAGGGGACTAGGGCGCGGTGAGCAGTTCTTC. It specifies CASRGLGRGEQFF. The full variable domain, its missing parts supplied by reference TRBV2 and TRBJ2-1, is EPEVTQTPSHQVTQMGQEVILRCVPISNHLYFYWYRQILGQKVEFLVSFYNNEISEKSEIFDDQFSVERPDGSNFTLKIRSTKLEDSAMYFCASRGLGRGEQFFGPGTRLTVL.

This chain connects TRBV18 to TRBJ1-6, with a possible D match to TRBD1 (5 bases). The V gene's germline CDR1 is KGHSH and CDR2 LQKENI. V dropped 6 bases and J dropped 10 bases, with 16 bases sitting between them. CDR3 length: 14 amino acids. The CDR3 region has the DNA TGTGCCAGCTCCCGGCAGGGTCAAATGTCACCCCTCCACTTT. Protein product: CASSRQGQMSPLHF.

The CDR3 bases are TGCGCCAGCAGCTTAAATGGACAGGGCGTCAATGAGCAGTTCTTC. It translates to CASSLNGQGVNEQFF. The chain couples TRBV5-1 to TRBJ2-1, with 8 bases aligning to TRBD1. J was trimmed by 6 bases and V by 2 bases; bases with no gene match: 7. CDR1 and CDR2 (germline): SGHRS, YFSETQ. The CDR3 is 15 amino acids. The full variable domain, completed using reference TRBV5-1 and TRBJ2-1, is KAGVTQTPRYLIKTRGQQVTLSCSPISGHRSVSWYQQTPGQGLQFLFEYFSETQRNKGNFPGRFSGRQFSNSRSEMNVSTLELGDSALYLCASSLNGQGVNEQFFGPGTRLTVL.

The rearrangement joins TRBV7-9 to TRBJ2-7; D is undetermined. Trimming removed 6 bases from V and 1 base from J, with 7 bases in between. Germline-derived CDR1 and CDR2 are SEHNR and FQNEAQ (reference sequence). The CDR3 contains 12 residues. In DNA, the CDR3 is TGTGCCAGCAGTCAGGTATCCTACGAGCAGTACTTC. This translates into CASSQVSYEQYF.

The CDR3 loop reads CASSQWTGGVYNEQFF. DNA for the CDR3: TGTGCCAGCAGCCAATGGACGGGAGGAGTTTACAATGAGCAGTTCTTC. This rearrangement joins TRBV3-1 (or the pseudogene TRBV3-2) to TRBJ2-1; 7 nucleotides match TRBD2. Trimming removed 2 bases from V and 4 bases from J; junction bases left unmatched: 8. The germline CDR1 and CDR2 sequences are LGHDT and YNNKEL (reference sequence). This CDR3 is 16 amino acids long.

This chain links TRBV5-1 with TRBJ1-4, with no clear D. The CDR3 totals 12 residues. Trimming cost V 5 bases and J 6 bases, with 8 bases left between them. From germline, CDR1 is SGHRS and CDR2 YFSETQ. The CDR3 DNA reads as TGCGCCAGCAGGTTTGAGGATGAAAAACTGTTTTTT. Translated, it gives CASRFEDEKLFF. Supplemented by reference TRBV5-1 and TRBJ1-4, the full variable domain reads KAGVTQTPRYLIKTRGQQVTLSCSPISGHRSVSWYQQTPGQGLQFLFEYFSETQRNKGNFPGRFSGRQFSNSRSEMNVSTLELGDSALYLCASRFEDEKLFFGSGTQLSVL.

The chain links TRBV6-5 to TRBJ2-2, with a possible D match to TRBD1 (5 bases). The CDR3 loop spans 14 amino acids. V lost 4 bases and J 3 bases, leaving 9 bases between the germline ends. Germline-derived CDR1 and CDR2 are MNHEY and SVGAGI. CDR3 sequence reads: CASSSAGYTGELFF. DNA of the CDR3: TGTGCCAGCAGTTCCGCAGGGTACACCGGGGAGCTGTTTTTT.

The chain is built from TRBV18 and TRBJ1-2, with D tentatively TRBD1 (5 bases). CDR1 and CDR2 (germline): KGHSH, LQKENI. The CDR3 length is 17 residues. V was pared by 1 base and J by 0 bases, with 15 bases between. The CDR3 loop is CASSPLAGTKTNYGYTF. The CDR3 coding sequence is TGTGCCAGCTCACCACTTGCAGGGACTAAAACTAACTATGGCTACACCTTC.

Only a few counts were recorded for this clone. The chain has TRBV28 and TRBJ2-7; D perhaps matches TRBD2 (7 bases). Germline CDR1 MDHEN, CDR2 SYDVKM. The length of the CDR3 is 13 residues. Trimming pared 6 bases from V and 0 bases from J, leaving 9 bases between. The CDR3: CASRGGGSYEQYF. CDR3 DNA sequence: TGTGCCAGCAGAGGGGGGGGCTCCTACGAGCAGTACTTC. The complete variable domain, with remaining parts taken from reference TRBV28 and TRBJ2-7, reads DVKVTQSSRYLVKRTGEKVFLECVQDMDHENMFWYRQDPGLGLRLIYFSYDVKMKEKGDIPEGYSVSREKKERFSLILESASTNQTSMYLCASRGGGSYEQYFGPGTRLTVT.

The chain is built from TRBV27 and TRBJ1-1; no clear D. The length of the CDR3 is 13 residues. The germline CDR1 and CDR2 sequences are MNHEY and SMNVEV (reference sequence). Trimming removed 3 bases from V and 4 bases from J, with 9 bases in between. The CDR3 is CASSFGGGTEAFF. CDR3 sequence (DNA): TGTGCCAGCAGTTTCGGTGGCGGCACTGAAGCTTTCTTT.

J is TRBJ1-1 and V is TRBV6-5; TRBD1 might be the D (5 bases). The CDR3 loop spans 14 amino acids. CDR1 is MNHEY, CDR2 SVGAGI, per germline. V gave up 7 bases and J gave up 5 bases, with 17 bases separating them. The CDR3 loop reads CASTMGGDSTEAFF. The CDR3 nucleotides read TGTGCCAGCACCATGGGGGGGGATTCGACTGAAGCTTTCTTT.

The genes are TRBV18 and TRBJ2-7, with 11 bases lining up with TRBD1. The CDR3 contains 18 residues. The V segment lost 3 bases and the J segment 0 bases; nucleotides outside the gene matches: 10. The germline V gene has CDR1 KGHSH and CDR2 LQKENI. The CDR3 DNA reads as TGTGCCAGCTCACCCATTGGAGGACAGGGGGCCTTCTCCTACGAGCAGTACTTC. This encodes CASSPIGGQGAFSYEQYF.

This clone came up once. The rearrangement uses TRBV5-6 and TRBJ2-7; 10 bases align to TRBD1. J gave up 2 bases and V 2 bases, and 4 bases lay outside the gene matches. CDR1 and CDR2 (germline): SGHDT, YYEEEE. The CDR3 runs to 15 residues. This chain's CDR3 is CASSFGTGVPYEQYF. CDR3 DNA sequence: TGTGCCAGCAGCTTCGGGACAGGGGTGCCCTACGAGCAGTACTTC.

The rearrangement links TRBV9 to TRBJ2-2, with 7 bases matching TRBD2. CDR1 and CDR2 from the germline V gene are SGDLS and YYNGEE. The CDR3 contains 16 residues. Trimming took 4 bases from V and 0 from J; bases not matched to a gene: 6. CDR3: CASSLRLAANTGELFF. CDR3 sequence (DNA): TGTGCCAGCAGCCTCAGACTAGCCGCGAACACCGGGGAGCTGTTTTTT. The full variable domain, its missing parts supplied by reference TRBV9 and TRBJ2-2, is DSGVTQTPKHLITATGQRVTLRCSPRSGDLSVYWYQQSLDQGLQFLIQYYNGEERAKGNILERFSAQQFPDLHSELNLSSLELGDSALYFCASSLRLAANTGELFFGEGSRLTVL.

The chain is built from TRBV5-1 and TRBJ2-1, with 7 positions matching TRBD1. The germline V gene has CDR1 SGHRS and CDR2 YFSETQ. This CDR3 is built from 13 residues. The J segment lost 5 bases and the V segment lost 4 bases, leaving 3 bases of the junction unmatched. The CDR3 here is CASSPGQNNEQFF. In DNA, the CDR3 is TGCGCCAGCAGCCCGGGACAGAACAATGAGCAGTTCTTC.

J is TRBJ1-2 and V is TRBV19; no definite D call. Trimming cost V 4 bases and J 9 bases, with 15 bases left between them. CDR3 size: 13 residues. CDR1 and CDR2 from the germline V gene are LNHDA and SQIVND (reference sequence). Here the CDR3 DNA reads TGTGCCAGTAGTACCGATTCGAGGGCGCGCTACACCTTC. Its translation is CASSTDSRARYTF.

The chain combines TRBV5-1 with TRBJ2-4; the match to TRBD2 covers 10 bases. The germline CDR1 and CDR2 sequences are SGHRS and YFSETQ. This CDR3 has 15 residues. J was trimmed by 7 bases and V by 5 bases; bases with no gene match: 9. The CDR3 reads CASSSSSGRGNIQYF. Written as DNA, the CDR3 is TGCGCCAGCAGTTCATCTAGCGGGAGAGGTAACATTCAGTACTTC.

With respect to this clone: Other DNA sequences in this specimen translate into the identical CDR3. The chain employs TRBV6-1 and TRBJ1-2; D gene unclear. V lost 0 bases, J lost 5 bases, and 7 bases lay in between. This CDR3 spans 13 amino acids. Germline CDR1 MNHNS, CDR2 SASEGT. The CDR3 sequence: CASSEAGRYGYTF. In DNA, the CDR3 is TGTGCCAGCAGTGAAGCAGGGAGATATGGCTACACCTTC.

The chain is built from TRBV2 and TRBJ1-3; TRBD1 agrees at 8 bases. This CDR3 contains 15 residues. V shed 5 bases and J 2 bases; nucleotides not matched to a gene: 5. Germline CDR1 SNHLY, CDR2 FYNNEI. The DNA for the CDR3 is TGTGCCAGCAGTCCGGGACAGGCAACTGGAAACACCATATATTTT. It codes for CASSPGQATGNTIYF.

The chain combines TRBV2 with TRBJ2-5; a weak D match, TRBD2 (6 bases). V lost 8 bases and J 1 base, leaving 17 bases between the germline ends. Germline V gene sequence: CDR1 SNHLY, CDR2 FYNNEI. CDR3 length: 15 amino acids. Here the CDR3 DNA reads TGTGCCAGCTTATATACGGGACTCCTCCAAGAGACCCAGTACTTC. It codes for CASLYTGLLQETQYF.

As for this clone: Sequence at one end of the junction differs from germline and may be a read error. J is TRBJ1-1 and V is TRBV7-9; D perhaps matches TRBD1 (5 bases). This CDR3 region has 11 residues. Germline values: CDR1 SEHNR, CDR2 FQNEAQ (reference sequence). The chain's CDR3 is CASSLDTEAFF. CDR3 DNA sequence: TGTGCCAGCAGCCTGGACACAGAAGCTTTCTTT.

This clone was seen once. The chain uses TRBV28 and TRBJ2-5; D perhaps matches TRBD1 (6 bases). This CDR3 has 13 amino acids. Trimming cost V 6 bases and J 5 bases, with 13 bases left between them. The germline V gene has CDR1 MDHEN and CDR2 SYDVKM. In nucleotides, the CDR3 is TGTGCCAGCAGCAGCAGGGGTGTGGAGACCCAGTACTTC. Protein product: CASSSRGVETQYF. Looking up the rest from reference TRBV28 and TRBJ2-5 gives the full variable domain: DVKVTQSSRYLVKRTGEKVFLECVQDMDHENMFWYRQDPGLGLRLIYFSYDVKMKEKGDIPEGYSVSREKKERFSLILESASTNQTSMYLCASSSRGVETQYFGPGTRLLVL.

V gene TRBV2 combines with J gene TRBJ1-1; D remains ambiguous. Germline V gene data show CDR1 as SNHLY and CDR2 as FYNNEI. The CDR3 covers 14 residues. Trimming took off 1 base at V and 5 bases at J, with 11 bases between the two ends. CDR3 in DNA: TGTGCCAGCAGTGAAGGGGCGATCGGAACTGAAGCTTTCTTT. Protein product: CASSEGAIGTEAFF.